This is a list of T cell receptor beta chains from one sample in a study of human T cells and chemical hapten exposure. TCRdb fed the RACE reads into MiXCR, producing one record per CDR3 protein. The table lists 150,000 to 200,000 distinct CDR3 sequences, around 30% of them singletons. The source was whole blood, collected in connection with sensitization to the hapten diphenylcyclopropenone (DPC). These receptor sequences come from a woman under 40 with alopecia areata. Some clones in this sample may be carry-over from other donors' samples. Both conserved end residues are trimmed from each CDR3.

V gene | CDR3 protein
TRBV20-1 | SARVDISNYGYT
TRBV4-3 | ASSPTLAGSYEQY
TRBV29-1 | SVGENTGELF
TRBV7-2 | ASSSLGVAPYNEQF
TRBV6-5 | ASRRSGGAGELF
TRBV7-8 | ASSSPGQANTGELF
TRBV7-3 | ASSLEVSPARTGELF
TRBV7-2 | ASSLESGNDEQY
TRBV6-5 | ASNTGPMNTEAF
TRBV5-1 | ASTMGSSYNEQF
TRBV28 | ASSRSGSHSYEQY
TRBV29-1 | SVTNPQGAVTYEQY
TRBV6-1 | ASWASNQPQH
TRBV11-3 | ASSSTLDYPHEQF
TRBV29-1 | SVRVSGTGNTEAF
TRBV29-1 | SATPGPDSTEAF
TRBV28 | ASSRVNYGYT
TRBV4-3 | ARGEAKNIQY
TRBV18 | ASSPGVEDTQY
TRBV5-1 | ASSLVGVTLNTGELF
TRBV5-6 | ASTEMGLLTGELF
TRBV4-3 | ASSQSRLNYGYT
TRBV7-2 | ASSLSVWQENTEAF
TRBV6-1 | ASSLSENYGYT
TRBV20-1 | SAAPVTVSYNEQF